Listed below are T cell receptor beta chains from one sample, sequenced in a study of cytomegalovirus exposure and HLA in healthy donors. Generated by immunoSEQ multiplex PCR, the TCRdb table keeps only in-frame clones and is missing some. The sample shows 150,000 to 200,000 clones, 80% to 85% of them seen only once. The sequenced material came from PBMCs. Receptors were obtained from a girl aged 2-10 years in good health and CMV-seropositive. The CDR3 runs from the conserved cysteine through the conserved F or W. D genes are given only for firm matches. For some rows the clone size is stated as once, few or many, or as a class when expanded; others skip it.

abundance	v_gene	j_gene	d_gene	CDR3aa	CDR3nt
NA	TRBV28	TRBJ1-2	TRBD1	CASNGDSGYGYTF	TGTGCCAGCAACGGGGACAGCGGATATGGCTACACCTTC
few	TRBV5-6	TRBJ2-1	NA	CASSAVGQEQFF	TGTGCCAGCAGCGCTGTCGGACAGGAGCAGTTCTTC
NA	TRBV30	TRBJ2-3	TRBD2	CASNAGTRETDTQYF	TGTGCTTCCAACGCCGGGACTAGGGAGACAGATACGCAGTATTTT
NA	TRBV4-1	TRBJ2-1	NA	CASSQGTAGYNEQFF	TGCGCCAGCAGCCAAGGGACCGCGGGATACAATGAGCAGTTCTTC
NA	TRBV5-4	TRBJ1-1	NA	CASSLSGRGDTEAFF	TGTGCCAGCAGCTTGAGTGGCAGGGGTGACACTGAAGCTTTCTTT
NA	TRBV29-1	TRBJ1-1	NA	CSVVDERGSRTEAFF	TGCAGCGTTGTAGATGAGCGGGGAAGTCGGACTGAAGCTTTCTTT
NA	TRBV12-5	TRBJ2-3	TRBD2	CASGSKLAGDPTDTQYF	TGTGCTAGTGGTTCGAAACTAGCGGGCGACCCCACAGATACGCAGTATTTT
few	TRBV29-1	TRBJ2-5	NA	CSESSGGETQYF	TGCAGCGAGAGCTCAGGGGGGGAGACCCAGTACTTC
NA	TRBV6-1	TRBJ2-7	TRBD2	CASSDEGLAGGFDEQYF	TGTGCCAGCAGTGACGAGGGACTAGCGGGAGGGTTCGACGAGCAGTACTTC
NA	TRBV15	TRBJ1-5	NA	CATRRGEGQPQHF	TGTGCCACCCGCAGGGGAGAGGGACAGCCCCAGCATTTT
NA	TRBV5-4	TRBJ1-5	TRBD1	CASSLGQGSNQPQHF	TGTGCCAGCAGTCTGGGACAGGGTAGCAATCAGCCCCAGCATTTT
NA	TRBV5-6	TRBJ1-2	NA	CASSLYRVYGYTF	TGTGCCAGCAGCTTGTACAGGGTCTATGGCTACACCTTC
NA	TRBV7-9	TRBJ2-1	NA	CASRNSINEQFF	TGTGCCAGCAGAAACTCAATCAATGAGCAGTTCTTC
few	TRBV19	TRBJ2-5	TRBD1	CASSPRRGQGEETQYF	TGTGCCAGTTCCCCGCGAAGGGGACAGGGGGAAGAGACCCAGTACTTC
NA	TRBV29-1	TRBJ2-3	NA	CSVGASTDTQYF	TGCAGCGTTGGGGCTAGCACAGATACGCAGTATTTT
NA	TRBV2	TRBJ2-7	NA	CASSPIGAGREQYF	TGTGCCAGCAGTCCCATAGGGGCGGGGCGAGAGCAGTACTTC
NA	TRBV4-1	TRBJ1-5	NA	CASSQDFGGVGLQHF	TGCGCCAGCAGCCAAGACTTTGGAGGGGTAGGGCTCCAGCATTTT
few	TRBV28	TRBJ2-5	TRBD1	CASSFDREETQYF	TGTGCCAGCAGTTTTGACAGGGAAGAGACCCAGTACTTC
NA	TRBV14	TRBJ2-1	NA	CASSQVSSDNEQFF	TGTGCCAGCAGCCAAGTGAGTTCTGACAATGAGCAGTTCTTC
NA	TRBV15	TRBJ2-5	TRBD2	CATSRDWASGRTALETQYF	TGTGCCACCAGCAGAGATTGGGCTAGCGGGAGGACGGCTTTGGAGACCCAGTACTTC
NA	TRBV30	TRBJ1-2	NA	CASQGSVTGYTF	TGTGCCAGCCAGGGGTCGGTTACTGGCTACACCTTC
NA	TRBV5-1	TRBJ2-7	TRBD1	CASSGQQGVSYEQYF	TGCGCCAGCAGCGGGCAGCAGGGGGTCTCCTACGAGCAGTACTTC
NA	TRBV27	TRBJ1-1	NA	CASSLPGNTEAFF	TGTGCCAGCAGTTTGCCGGGGAACACTGAAGCTTTCTTT
few	TRBV4-2	TRBJ1-1	TRBD1	CASSPREGTGNTEAFF	TGTGCCAGCAGCCCCAGGGAGGGGACAGGGAACACTGAAGCTTTCTTT
NA	TRBV29-1	TRBJ2-7	NA	CSVGSKSYEQYF	TGCAGCGTTGGTTCTAAGTCCTACGAGCAGTACTTC
NA	TRBV28	TRBJ1-1	NA	CASSLWRGLNTEAFF	TGTGCCAGCAGTTTATGGCGGGGTTTGAACACTGAAGCTTTCTTT
NA	TRBV10-3	TRBJ1-1	NA	CAASKGQGNTEAFF	TGTGCCGCCTCAAAAGGGCAGGGGAACACTGAAGCTTTCTTT
NA	TRBV30	TRBJ1-5	TRBD1	CAWSVQRDRFYSNQPQHF	TGTGCCTGGAGTGTACAAAGGGACAGATTTTATAGCAATCAGCCCCAGCATTTT
NA	TRBV2	TRBJ2-1	TRBD2	CASKRWTSGRTDEQFF	TGTGCCAGCAAGAGGTGGACTAGCGGGAGGACGGATGAGCAGTTCTTC
NA	TRBV30	TRBJ1-3	TRBD1	CAWDTGGGNTIYF	TGTGCCTGGGATACAGGGGGAGGAAACACCATATATTTT
once	TRBV30	TRBJ2-1	TRBD2	CAWTSGIGFNEQFF	TGTGCCTGGACTAGCGGGATAGGCTTCAATGAGCAGTTCTTC
few	TRBV29-1	TRBJ1-6	TRBD1	CSVRDRENSPLHF	TGCAGCGTTCGGGACAGGGAAAATTCACCCCTCCACTTT
NA	TRBV5-4	TRBJ2-7	TRBD2	CASSWGTSGSYAYEQYF	TGTGCCAGCAGCTGGGGGACTAGCGGGAGCTACGCCTACGAGCAGTACTTC
NA	TRBV27	TRBJ2-3	TRBD2	CASSLTSGSPDTQYF	TGTGCCAGCAGCCTGACTAGCGGGAGCCCAGATACGCAGTATTTT
NA	TRBV7-8	TRBJ1-6	NA	CASSLVLQTYNSPLHF	TGTGCCAGCAGCTTAGTATTGCAGACCTATAATTCACCCCTCCACTTT
few	TRBV4-1	TRBJ2-7	NA	CASSQGQDKFEQYF	TGCGCCAGCAGCCAAGGGCAGGATAAGTTCGAACAGTACTTC
once	TRBV6-5	TRBJ1-5	TRBD1	CASRIGQGGDQPQHF	TGTGCCAGCAGAATAGGACAGGGTGGGGATCAGCCCCAGCATTTT
NA	TRBV9	TRBJ2-3	NA	CASSVEGVQYF	TGTGCCAGCAGCGTAGAGGGGGTTCAGTATTTT
NA	TRBV9	TRBJ2-7	NA	CASSVGRDYEQYF	TGTGCCAGCAGCGTAGGCCGGGACTACGAGCAGTACTTC
NA	TRBV28	TRBJ2-1	TRBD2	CASLVTGRAHNEQFF	TGTGCCAGCCTAGTTACCGGGAGGGCCCATAATGAGCAGTTCTTC
NA	TRBV5-1	TRBJ2-2	NA	CASSFAGSNTGELFF	TGCGCCAGCAGCTTTGCCGGTTCGAACACCGGGGAGCTGTTTTTT
once	TRBV5-1	TRBJ2-7	TRBD2	CASSPTSGGNYEQYF	TGCGCCAGCAGCCCCACTAGCGGGGGAAACTACGAGCAGTACTTC